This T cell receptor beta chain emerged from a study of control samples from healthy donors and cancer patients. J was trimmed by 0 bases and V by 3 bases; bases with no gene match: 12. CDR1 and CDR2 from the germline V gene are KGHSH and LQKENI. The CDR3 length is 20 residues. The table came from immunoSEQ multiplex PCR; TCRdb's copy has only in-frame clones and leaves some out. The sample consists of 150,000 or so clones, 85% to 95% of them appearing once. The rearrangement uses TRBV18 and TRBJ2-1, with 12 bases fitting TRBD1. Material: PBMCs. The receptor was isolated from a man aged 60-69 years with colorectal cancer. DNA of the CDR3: TGTGCCAGCTCACCCGTCCCGGGACAGGGGGCGGGAAGCTCCTACAATGAGCAGTTCTTC. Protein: CASSPVPGQGAGSSYNEQFF.